These 17 T cell receptor beta chains were sequenced from one sample in a study of blood T cell repertoires in COVID-19. Repertoires were generated with immunoSEQ multiplex PCR, while TCRdb's copy carries only in-frame clones and drops some. In the table there are 150,000 to 200,000 clones, 84% of which are singletons. The sample comprised PBMCs or T cells enriched from blood (not recorded which). Receptor source: a man aged 45-65 years who had recovered from COVID-19.

The V and J genes are TRBV2 and TRBJ2-1, with 7 bases matching TRBD1. Germline CDR1 reads SNHLY; CDR2 reads FYNNEI. With V trimmed by 6 bases and J by 0 bases, 5 bases remained unmatched. The CDR3 is 15 residues long. CDR3 sequence reads: CASRLRDSSYNEQFF. CDR3 sequence (DNA): TGTGCCAGCAGACTCAGGGACAGCTCCTACAATGAGCAGTTCTTC.

This clone was seen more than once but under ten times. The J gene is TRBJ1-6, the V gene TRBV30, with TRBD1 matching over 9 bases. The germline gives CDR1 GTSNPN, CDR2 SVGIG (reference sequence). The junction had 11 bases not matched to a gene; V was cut back by 8 bases and J by 3 bases. This CDR3 has 16 residues. Here the CDR3 reads CARRPGQGNYNSPLHF. The CDR3 nucleotides are TGTGCCAGACGACCGGGACAGGGAAACTATAATTCACCCCTCCACTTT.

The J gene is TRBJ2-3, the V gene TRBV5-1, with 9 positions matching TRBD1. Looked up from germline, CDR1 is SGHRS and CDR2 is YFSETQ. The CDR3 is 15 amino acids. Trimming removed 2 bases from V and 4 bases from J; junction bases left unmatched: 5. The CDR3 bases are TGCGCCAGCAGCTTCTCGACAGGGGGAGCAGATACGCAGTATTTT. Protein product: CASSFSTGGADTQYF.

J is TRBJ1-4 and V is TRBV4-2; possible D gene TRBD1, 5 bases. The CDR3 loop spans 14 amino acids. Trimming took 1 base from V and 4 from J, leaving 7 bases between them. Germline V CDR1 and CDR2: LGHNA, YNFKEQ. CDR3: CASSQGDFNEKLFF. CDR3 bases: TGTGCCAGCAGCCAAGGGGACTTTAATGAAAAACTGTTTTTT.

This chain uses TRBV23-1 with TRBJ1-2, with D unclear. TRBV23-1 is an ORF for which the function is uncertain. CDR3 size: 15 residues. Deletions cut 2 bases from V and 5 bases from J, with 15 bases between. The CDR3 sequence is CASSQPQRFEYGYTF. The DNA for the CDR3 is TGCGCCAGCAGTCAACCCCAACGATTTGAGTATGGCTACACCTTC.

This chain joins TRBV18 and TRBJ1-6; unclear D gene. The CDR3 loop spans 11 amino acids. V was shortened by 8 bases and J by 18 bases, with 17 bases between the two germline ends. Germline CDR1 reads KGHSH; CDR2 reads LQKENI. The CDR3 DNA reads TGTGCCAGCCCGAGCGGAGTCCCGCGCCACTTT. It yields the protein CASPSGVPRHF.

V and J are TRBV29-1 and TRBJ2-1; no definite D call. V shed 0 bases and J shed 6 bases, with 12 bases lying between them. CDR1 SQVTM and CDR2 ANQGSEA come from the germline V gene. The CDR3 loop spans 14 amino acids. The CDR3 here is CSVEDSISPNEQFF. The CDR3 nucleotides read TGCAGCGTTGAAGACTCTATCTCCCCCAATGAGCAGTTCTTC.

The genes are TRBV29-1 and TRBJ1-2, with a possible D match to TRBD1 (6 bases). This CDR3 is built from 13 residues. Trimming left V 4 bases short and J 4 bases short, with 13 bases between. Germline V lookup: CDR1 SQVTM, CDR2 ANQGSEA. The CDR3 reads CSVVTGTFYGYTF. CDR3 nucleotides: TGCAGCGTTGTAACAGGGACATTCTATGGCTACACCTTC.

J is TRBJ2-7 and V is TRBV27; 13 bases are a match to TRBD2. Per germline, CDR1 MNHEY and CDR2 SMNVEV (reference sequence). The CDR3 has 15 residues. Trimming at V came to 10 bases and at J to 0 bases, leaving 6 bases not matched to a gene. The CDR3 loop reads CATRTSGGISYEQYF. The DNA of the CDR3 is TGTGCCACCAGGACTAGCGGGGGTATCTCCTACGAGCAGTACTTC.

This chain uses TRBV15 with TRBJ2-1, with 9 bases aligning to TRBD2. Germline V lookup: CDR1 LNHNV, CDR2 YYDKDF (reference sequence). This CDR3 comprises 15 residues. J lost 5 bases, V lost 1 base, and 3 bases had no gene match. The CDR3 sequence: CATSRAPSGDNEQFF. The CDR3 nucleotides are TGTGCCACCAGCAGAGCTCCTAGCGGGGACAATGAGCAGTTCTTC.

V gene TRBV5-1 combines with J gene TRBJ2-3, with D maybe TRBD1 (6 bases). The CDR3 contains 15 residues. Germline CDR1 reads SGHRS; CDR2 reads YFSETQ. V shed 2 bases and J shed 0 bases, with 10 bases lying between them. CDR3: CASSFQGHSTDTQYF. As DNA, the CDR3 is TGCGCCAGCAGCTTCCAGGGGCACAGCACAGATACGCAGTATTTT.

The chain recombines TRBV6-1 with TRBJ2-7; weak D call: TRBD1 (6 bases). The CDR3 has 16 residues. The V end was cut by 4 bases, the J end by 3 bases, with 19 bases between. Germline values: CDR1 MNHNS, CDR2 SASEGT. The CDR3 DNA sequence: TGTGCCAGCAGTGGCCGAACAGGGTCCCTAAACTACGAGCAGTACTTC. Its protein product is CASSGRTGSLNYEQYF.

The chain joins TRBV15 to TRBJ2-7, with D perhaps matching TRBD1 (6 bases). The CDR3 loop spans 16 amino acids. Germline V lookup: CDR1 LNHNV, CDR2 YYDKDF (reference sequence). Trimming shortened V by 1 base and J by 8 bases, and 21 bases separated the two germline ends. CDR3: CATSRAPDRIDSQQYF. CDR3 nucleotide sequence: TGTGCCACCAGCAGAGCCCCGGACAGAATAGATTCCCAGCAGTACTTC.

The rearrangement links TRBV15 to TRBJ1-2, with D unclear. The germline V gene encodes CDR1 LNHNV and CDR2 YYDKDF (reference sequence). The CDR3 length is 15 residues. Trimming pared 7 bases from V and 8 bases from J, leaving 23 bases between. For the CDR3, the DNA is TGTGCCACCAACCCCGGAGTACCTCAAGGTTGGGGCTACACCTTC. Encoded protein: CATNPGVPQGWGYTF.

The V gene is TRBV3-1 (or the pseudogene TRBV3-2), the J gene TRBJ1-1, with TRBD1 as a possible D gene (5 bases). CDR1 LGHDT and CDR2 YNNKEL come from the germline V gene (reference sequence). This CDR3 contains 13 residues. The V end was cut by 4 bases, the J end by 4 bases, with 10 bases between. The CDR3 DNA reads as TGTGCCAGCAGCCGTTACAGGACCACTGAAGCTTTCTTT. This sequence encodes CASSRYRTTEAFF.

The CDR3 loop is CASSPTTSGHTKATEAFF. The CDR3 coding sequence is TGTGCCAGCTCACCAACAACCTCTGGACACACCAAGGCAACTGAAGCTTTCTTT. J is TRBJ1-1 and V is TRBV18, with D perhaps matching TRBD1 (5 bases). Germline-derived CDR1 and CDR2 are KGHSH and LQKENI. V lost 2 bases and J 5 bases, leaving 24 bases between the germline ends. The CDR3 sequence is 18 residues long. The full variable domain, in which reference TRBV18 and TRBJ1-1 provide the parts outside the CDR3, is NAGVMQNPRHLVRRRGQEARLRCSPMKGHSHVYWYRQLPEEGLKFMVYLQKENIIDESGMPKERFSAEFPKEGPSILRIQQVVRGDSAAYFCASSPTTSGHTKATEAFFGQGTRLTVV.

The rearrangement joins TRBV5-6 to TRBJ1-6; 9 bases line up with TRBD1. This CDR3 contains 14 residues. Germline V gene lookup returns CDR1 SGHDT and CDR2 YYEEEE. Trimming took 4 bases from V and 10 from J; bases not matched to a gene: 6. In DNA, the CDR3 is TGTGCCAGCAGCACGGGGACAGGGACATCACCCCTCCACTTT. It translates to CASSTGTGTSPLHF. Looking up the rest from reference TRBV5-6 and TRBJ1-6 gives the full variable domain: DAGVTQSPTHLIKTRGQQVTLRCSPKSGHDTVSWYQQALGQGPQFIFQYYEEEERQRGNFPDRFSGHQFPNYSSELNVNALLLGDSALYLCASSTGTGTSPLHFGNGTRLTVT.